This TCR beta chain was recorded in a study of blood T cell repertoires in COVID-19 (dated by TCRdb to 2020 to 2022). Regarding the study in general: Samples from collaborators originated in the United States, Italy and Spain and spanned both the acute and convalescent phases of COVID-19. A de-identified subject ID, COVID-19 status, age in years and sex were almost always included in the sample metadata. The repertoires were released in a freely available public database meant as a resource for research on the immune response to SARS-CoV-2. Where available, HLA class I and class II types were obtained from metadata supplied by the sample provider rather than from assay-based typing. Samples were obtained from the ongoing ImmuneRACE study (first 160 participants) and from about 1,300 subjects provided by 6 global collaborators. The material from the prospective study consisted of cDNA or gDNA derived from T cells, B-cell-depleted T cells, or PBMCs. The dataset comprised deeply sampled blood TCRbeta repertoires from subjects exposed to, actively infected with, or recovered from COVID-19.

Samples from volunteer blood donors who had recovered from COVID-19 were contributed by a second Seattle source. The collaborating institutions used their own protocols to collect whole blood in K2EDTA tubes. For TCRbeta analysis, collaborators shipped samples as frozen whole blood, isolated PBMCs, or DNA extracted from either of those sample types. TCRbeta CDR3 regions were amplified from genomic DNA by means of the immunoSEQ Assay, a bias-controlled multiplex PCR. Under the source paper's analysis protocol: The number of nucleated cells in each sample was estimated from the amplification of reference gene primers within the assay. To quantify the absolute abundance of each unique TCRbeta CDR3 rearrangement, sequence reads were collapsed and filtered. For each sample, productive Simpson clonality was calculated by taking the square root of Simpson's diversity index across productive rearrangements. What TCRdb holds here is the immuneACCESS table cut down to in-frame rearrangements. Part of the clones is not present; checked against another copy, under half of the missing clones reflect an unresolved V gene, and the others are unexplained. The V and J calls and clone size were taken over from that table, and D and trimming were inferred from the DNA. This sample lists under 300,000 clones; under 85% were detected once. The top ten constitute roughly 1.9% of the sample.

With respect to this clone: Its antigen is currently not known. Base qualities are missing; no much larger clone stands one base away.

Findings and caveats that apply to the study as a whole: The quantity of clinical and demographic metadata differed by source and by participant and was supplied without curation.

Sequencing used peripheral blood. The sequence was collected from a man in his thirties or forties who had recovered from COVID-19.

The CDR3 amino acid sequence is: CASSLATRGNTDTQYF. The nucleotides are TGCGCCAGCAGCTTAGCGACTAGGGGAAACACAGATACGCAGTATTTT. The chain employs TRBV5-1 and TRBJ2-3; TRBD2 is a possible D gene, resting on 6 matching bases. The germline V gene supplies CDR1 SGHRS and CDR2 YFSETQ. Deletion took 2 bases off V and 2 bases off J, with a span of 15 bases between the germline ends. From cysteine to phenylalanine, the CDR3 is 16 amino acids long. Only the CDR3 DNA stays, 48 bases, in frame from base 1.